Reported below is one TCR beta chain. The study ran its PCR with 60 Vbeta and 13 Jbeta primers. Data came from immunoSEQ multiplex PCR; TCRdb stores just in-frame clones and leaves some out. The sample has about 140,000 clones, 80% seen once. The record originates from a study of cytomegalovirus exposure and HLA in healthy donors. Study details: A prior analysis found 95 million to 140 million unique TCR beta sequences from around 180 million T cells.

V lost 0 bases to trimming and J lost 1 base, with 6 bases between them. Germline assignment: CDR1 LNHNV and CDR2 YYDKDF (reference sequence). The CDR3 sequence is 15 residues long. The sample was PBMCs. V usage is TRBV15 and J usage is TRBJ2-2; D is unclear. The receptor's source is a man aged 25 to 40 in good health and CMV-seronegative. CDR3 residues: CATSRDVRNTGELFF. DNA of the CDR3: TGTGCCACCAGCAGAGACGTGCGGAACACCGGGGAGCTGTTTTTT.